Listed below are T cell receptor beta chains from one sample, sequenced in a study of radiotherapy plus CTLA-4 blockade in lung cancer. Data came from immunoSEQ multiplex PCR; TCRdb stores just in-frame clones and leaves some out. Among some 60,000 clones listed, 70% to 85% were seen once. Sequencing used peripheral blood, obtained from a patient treated with radiotherapy plus ipilimumab. The source of these receptors is a human donor with non-small cell lung cancer who had a partial response to radiotherapy plus ipilimumab. Both conserved end residues are part of each CDR3. D genes are given only for firm matches. Some rows mark clone size as missing; the rest say once, few, many or name a class of expanded clone.

clone_size: -
v_call: TRBV6-6
j_call: TRBJ1-5
d_call: -
cdr3_aa: CASISRSNQPQHF
cdr3_nt: TGTGCCAGCATCAGCAGGAGCAATCAGCCCCAGCATTTT

clone_size: -
v_call: TRBV19
j_call: TRBJ1-3
d_call: -
cdr3_aa: CASRQSSGNTIYF
cdr3_nt: TGTGCCAGTAGACAGAGCTCTGGAAACACCATATATTTT

clone_size: few
v_call: TRBV19
j_call: TRBJ1-1
d_call: TRBD1
cdr3_aa: CASSHRGEAFF
cdr3_nt: TGTGCCAGTAGTCACAGGGGGGAAGCTTTCTTT

clone_size: -
v_call: TRBV12-5
j_call: TRBJ2-2
d_call: -
cdr3_aa: CASGPGGELFF
cdr3_nt: TGTGCTAGTGGGCCCGGCGGGGAGCTGTTTTTT

clone_size: -
v_call: TRBV18
j_call: TRBJ2-7
d_call: TRBD2
cdr3_aa: CASSPASGGYEQYF
cdr3_nt: TGTGCCAGCTCACCAGCAAGCGGGGGTTACGAGCAGTACTTC

clone_size: -
v_call: TRBV18
j_call: TRBJ2-1
d_call: -
cdr3_aa: CASSPPSVTAPYNEQFF
cdr3_nt: TGTGCCAGCTCACCACCGTCCGTGACAGCTCCTTACAATGAGCAGTTCTTC

clone_size: few
v_call: TRBV12-5
j_call: TRBJ2-3
d_call: TRBD1
cdr3_aa: CASGSGQVSTDTQYF
cdr3_nt: TGTGCTAGTGGTTCCGGACAGGTGAGCACAGATACGCAGTATTTT

clone_size: -
v_call: TRBV6-1
j_call: TRBJ2-1
d_call: -
cdr3_aa: CASIFSAHNEQFF
cdr3_nt: TGTGCCAGCATTTTCAGCGCTCACAATGAGCAGTTCTTC

clone_size: -
v_call: TRBV7-2
j_call: TRBJ2-4
d_call: TRBD1
cdr3_aa: CASSPGQGAPNNIQYF
cdr3_nt: TGTGCCAGCAGCCCTGGACAGGGGGCGCCTAACAACATTCAGTACTTC

clone_size: -
v_call: TRBV5-4
j_call: TRBJ1-1
d_call: -
cdr3_aa: CASSYIHTEAFF
cdr3_nt: TGTGCCAGCAGCTATATTCACACTGAAGCTTTCTTT

clone_size: -
v_call: TRBV5-6
j_call: TRBJ1-1
d_call: -
cdr3_aa: CASSLGHENTEAFF
cdr3_nt: TGTGCCAGCAGCTTGGGACACGAGAACACTGAAGCTTTCTTT

clone_size: few
v_call: TRBV2
j_call: TRBJ1-5
d_call: -
cdr3_aa: CASSEQGWDQPQHF
cdr3_nt: TGTGCCAGCAGTGAACAGGGATGGGATCAGCCCCAGCATTTT

clone_size: -
v_call: TRBV11-2
j_call: TRBJ1-2
d_call: -
cdr3_aa: CASSFAGRRRGYTF
cdr3_nt: TGTGCCAGCAGCTTCGCGGGGCGGCGAAGGGGCTACACCTTC

clone_size: few
v_call: TRBV4-3
j_call: TRBJ2-1
d_call: -
cdr3_aa: CASSQGAEQFF
cdr3_nt: TGCGCCAGCAGCCAGGGGGCTGAGCAGTTCTTC

clone_size: -
v_call: TRBV2
j_call: TRBJ2-6
d_call: -
cdr3_aa: CASSEASSGANVLTF
cdr3_nt: TGTGCCAGCAGTGAAGCTAGCTCTGGGGCCAACGTCCTGACTTTC